This T cell receptor (beta chain) was found in a study of blood T cell repertoires in COVID-19. Background on the study: Italy, Spain and the United States were the sources of the convalescent and acute COVID-19 samples. The cDNA or gDNA used as material had been derived from T cells, B-cell-depleted T cells, or PBMCs.

Trimming at V came to 7 bases and at J to 6 bases, leaving 27 bases not matched to a gene. Germline assignment: CDR1 ENHRY and CDR2 SYGVKD. This CDR3 contains 22 residues. In the study's own analysis: Estimation of nucleated cell counts relied on the amplification of reference gene primers. Clones were read by immunoSEQ multiplex PCR, and TCRdb kept only the in-frame ones, dropping some. That table supplies the V and J calls and clone size; D and trimming were determined from the DNA. The table includes 30,000 to 35,000 clones, about 80% detected once. Specimen: peripheral blood. This sequence was found in a man aged 80 or over with acute or convalescent COVID-19. This sequence joins TRBV10-3 and TRBJ2-5; TRBD2 matches at 15 bases. The CDR3 reads CAITFTGLRGTSGRNEEKTQYF. CDR3 DNA sequence: TGTGCCATCACCTTTACAGGCCTCAGAGGGACTAGCGGGAGGAATGAGGAGAAGACCCAGTACTTC.